These T cell receptor beta chains were read from a single sample in a study of T cells after yellow fever vaccination. MiXCR, run by TCRdb on the 5' RACE reads, gives a single entry per CDR3 protein. Of 40,000 to 50,000 distinct CDR3 sequences in the sample, 6.5% to 8.5% were seen once. This specimen was CD8+ T cells not binding an NS4B(214-222) dextramer, sorted from PBMCs, taken 45 days after the yellow fever booster vaccination. These receptors came from a man younger than 45 who received the YFV17D yellow fever vaccine. CDR3s include the opening cysteine and the closing phenylalanine or tryptophan. The D gene is left open where the match is weak. Clone size is stated in some rows and not others, as once, few, many or a class when expanded.

D gene: TRBD2; J gene: TRBJ2-2; clone size: .; V gene: TRBV6-2/TRBV6-3; CDR3 protein: CASRPTSGYTGELFF; CDR3 DNA: TGTGCCAGCAGGCCAACTAGCGGGTATACCGGGGAGCTGTTTTTT
D gene: .; J gene: TRBJ2-7; clone size: many; V gene: TRBV6-5; CDR3 protein: CASSYSVQGGQYF; CDR3 DNA: TGTGCCAGCAGTTACTCGGTCCAGGGCGGGCAGTACTTC
D gene: TRBD2; J gene: TRBJ2-7; clone size: few; V gene: TRBV9; CDR3 protein: CASSPDGRYEQYF; CDR3 DNA: TGTGCCAGCAGCCCAGACGGGAGGTACGAGCAGTACTTC
D gene: .; J gene: TRBJ2-1; clone size: .; V gene: TRBV19; CDR3 protein: CASSIGGHTGNEQFF; CDR3 DNA: TGTGCCAGTAGTATCGGAGGGCATACAGGCAATGAGCAGTTCTTC
D gene: TRBD2; J gene: TRBJ2-7; clone size: few; V gene: TRBV5-1; CDR3 protein: CASSLVGAGVTYEQYF; CDR3 DNA: TGCGCCAGCAGCTTGGTGGGAGCGGGAGTGACCTACGAGCAGTACTTC
D gene: .; J gene: TRBJ2-2; clone size: many; V gene: TRBV11-2; CDR3 protein: CASSPPASGGTHNTGELFF; CDR3 DNA: TGTGCCAGCAGCCCGCCGGCAAGTGGCGGGACACACAACACCGGGGAGCTGTTTTTT
D gene: TRBD2; J gene: TRBJ2-7; clone size: many; V gene: TRBV29-1; CDR3 protein: CSVRGTSENYEQYF; CDR3 DNA: TGCAGCGTTCGCGGGACTAGCGAGAACTACGAGCAGTACTTC
D gene: TRBD2; J gene: TRBJ2-7; clone size: many; V gene: TRBV28; CDR3 protein: CASSSLQGLAGALPHF; CDR3 DNA: TGTGCCAGCAGCTCTCTACAAGGACTAGCGGGAGCACTTCCCCACTTC
D gene: .; J gene: TRBJ2-7; clone size: .; V gene: TRBV7-2; CDR3 protein: CASSLGFREIHEQYF; CDR3 DNA: TGTGCCAGCAGCTTAGGTTTTAGGGAAATCCACGAGCAGTACTTC
D gene: TRBD2; J gene: TRBJ2-3; clone size: many; V gene: TRBV6-5; CDR3 protein: CASSYVWTSGSGDTQYF; CDR3 DNA: TGTGCCAGCAGTTACGTCTGGACTAGCGGGAGTGGAGATACGCAGTATTTT
D gene: TRBD2; J gene: TRBJ2-1; clone size: many; V gene: TRBV11-1; CDR3 protein: CASSTSKMGLAGTYNEQFF; CDR3 DNA: TGTGCCAGCAGCACGTCGAAAATGGGACTAGCGGGAACCTACAATGAGCAGTTCTTC
D gene: .; J gene: TRBJ2-3; clone size: .; V gene: TRBV3-1; CDR3 protein: CACTKGVPRTHTQYF; CDR3 DNA: TGTGCCTGCACCAAGGGCGTCCCTCGGACACATACGCAGTATTTT
D gene: .; J gene: TRBJ1-1; clone size: many; V gene: TRBV4-3; CDR3 protein: CASSQDRATLNTEAFF; CDR3 DNA: TGCGCCAGCAGCCAAGATCGGGCCACACTGAACACTGAAGCTTTCTTT
D gene: TRBD2; J gene: TRBJ2-3; clone size: many; V gene: TRBV27; CDR3 protein: CASSLLAGVPDTQYF; CDR3 DNA: TGTGCCAGCAGTCTACTAGCGGGAGTTCCAGATACGCAGTATTTT
D gene: .; J gene: TRBJ2-5; clone size: many; V gene: TRBV3-1; CDR3 protein: CASSAFSGQASQETQYF; CDR3 DNA: TGTGCCAGCAGCGCTTTTAGCGGACAGGCATCCCAAGAGACCCAGTACTTC
D gene: TRBD1; J gene: TRBJ2-7; clone size: .; V gene: TRBV19; CDR3 protein: CASSRDRDWGIYEQYF; CDR3 DNA: TGTGCCAGTAGTAGAGACAGGGATTGGGGTATCTACGAGCAGTACTTC
D gene: .; J gene: TRBJ2-7; clone size: many; V gene: TRBV7-9; CDR3 protein: CASSPGEGYEQYF; CDR3 DNA: TGTGCCAGCAGCCCCGGCGAGGGGTACGAGCAGTACTTC
D gene: .; J gene: TRBJ2-7; clone size: many; V gene: TRBV15; CDR3 protein: CATSRDIGDEQYF; CDR3 DNA: TGTGCCACCAGCAGAGATATAGGGGACGAGCAGTACTTC
D gene: .; J gene: TRBJ2-7; clone size: .; V gene: TRBV5-6; CDR3 protein: CASSAPRGYEQYF; CDR3 DNA: TGTGCCAGCAGTGCGCCTCGAGGGTACGAGCAGTACTTC
D gene: .; J gene: TRBJ2-1; clone size: many; V gene: TRBV19; CDR3 protein: CASSLGGLNYNEQFF; CDR3 DNA: TGTGCCAGTAGCTTGGGCGGGCTTAACTACAATGAGCAGTTCTTC
D gene: TRBD1; J gene: TRBJ2-7; clone size: many; V gene: TRBV7-9; CDR3 protein: CASSVDRVDEQYF; CDR3 DNA: TGTGCCAGCAGCGTCGACAGGGTTGACGAGCAGTACTTC
D gene: .; J gene: TRBJ2-2; clone size: .; V gene: TRBV20-1; CDR3 protein: CSARLVYATGELFF; CDR3 DNA: TGCAGTGCTAGGCTAGTCTATGCCACCGGGGAGCTGTTTTTT
D gene: .; J gene: TRBJ2-1; clone size: few; V gene: TRBV20-1; CDR3 protein: CSARAPDSYPLVEQFF; CDR3 DNA: TGCAGTGCTAGGGCCCCGGACAGCTACCCCTTGGTTGAGCAGTTCTTC
D gene: TRBD1; J gene: TRBJ1-1; clone size: many; V gene: TRBV9; CDR3 protein: CASSAWDRGTHTEAFF; CDR3 DNA: TGTGCCAGCAGCGCTTGGGACAGGGGGACGCACACTGAAGCTTTCTTT
D gene: .; J gene: TRBJ2-1; clone size: many; V gene: TRBV11-2; CDR3 protein: CASSFRLAYEQFF; CDR3 DNA: TGTGCCAGCAGCTTCCGGCTAGCCTATGAGCAGTTCTTC
D gene: .; J gene: TRBJ2-2; clone size: many; V gene: TRBV6-5; CDR3 protein: CASSYRVLEAGELFF; CDR3 DNA: TGTGCCAGCAGTTACCGGGTCCTAGAGGCCGGGGAGCTGTTTTTT
D gene: .; J gene: TRBJ2-1; clone size: many; V gene: TRBV25-1; CDR3 protein: CASSEYHNEQFF; CDR3 DNA: TGTGCCAGCAGTGAATACCACAATGAGCAGTTCTTC
D gene: TRBD2; J gene: TRBJ2-3; clone size: few; V gene: TRBV19; CDR3 protein: CASSGLAASTDTQYF; CDR3 DNA: TGTGCCAGTAGTGGCCTAGCGGCTAGCACAGATACGCAGTATTTT
D gene: TRBD2; J gene: TRBJ2-3; clone size: few; V gene: TRBV28; CDR3 protein: CATEQREEGPSTDTQYF; CDR3 DNA: TGTGCCACCGAACAGCGGGAGGAGGGGCCTAGCACAGATACGCAGTATTTT
D gene: TRBD2; J gene: TRBJ2-7; clone size: many; V gene: TRBV10-2; CDR3 protein: CASGSGRAYEQYF; CDR3 DNA: TGCGCCAGCGGTAGCGGGAGGGCCTACGAGCAGTACTTC
D gene: TRBD1; J gene: TRBJ2-1; clone size: many; V gene: TRBV9; CDR3 protein: CASSVVSEGGYEQFF; CDR3 DNA: TGTGCCAGCAGCGTAGTTTCGGAAGGGGGCTATGAGCAGTTCTTC
D gene: TRBD2; J gene: TRBJ2-5; clone size: few; V gene: TRBV27; CDR3 protein: CASSLWTGGGETQYF; CDR3 DNA: TGTGCCAGCAGTTTATGGACGGGAGGGGGAGAGACCCAGTACTTC
D gene: TRBD2; J gene: TRBJ2-3; clone size: .; V gene: TRBV12-3/TRBV12-4; CDR3 protein: CASNGLAGGTDTQYF; CDR3 DNA: TGTGCCAGCAATGGCCTAGCGGGAGGAACAGATACGCAGTATTTT
D gene: .; J gene: TRBJ2-1; clone size: many; V gene: TRBV20-1; CDR3 protein: CSARDNEQFF; CDR3 DNA: TGCAGTGCTAGAGACAATGAGCAGTTCTTC
D gene: TRBD1; J gene: TRBJ2-1; clone size: many; V gene: TRBV7-6; CDR3 protein: CASSQDRGGVEQFF; CDR3 DNA: TGTGCCAGCAGCCAGGACAGGGGGGGAGTTGAGCAGTTCTTC
D gene: TRBD2; J gene: TRBJ2-1; clone size: many; V gene: TRBV12-3/TRBV12-4; CDR3 protein: CASRPGLAYEQFF; CDR3 DNA: TGTGCCAGCAGACCCGGACTAGCATATGAGCAGTTCTTC
D gene: .; J gene: TRBJ2-1; clone size: many; V gene: TRBV6-5; CDR3 protein: CASSYGRYNEQFF; CDR3 DNA: TGTGCCAGCAGTTACGGCAGATACAATGAGCAGTTCTTC
D gene: .; J gene: TRBJ2-7; clone size: medium-sized; V gene: TRBV20-1; CDR3 protein: CSARDLERAYEQYF; CDR3 DNA: TGCAGTGCTAGAGATCTCGAAAGAGCCTACGAGCAGTACTTC
D gene: .; J gene: TRBJ2-4; clone size: many; V gene: TRBV25-1; CDR3 protein: CASRPTGTSKNIQYF; CDR3 DNA: TGTGCCAGCAGACCCACAGGTACCTCCAAAAACATTCAGTACTTC
D gene: TRBD1; J gene: TRBJ2-3; clone size: few; V gene: TRBV7-3; CDR3 protein: CASSLGTGRTDTQYF; CDR3 DNA: TGTGCCAGCAGCCTTGGGACAGGCCGCACAGATACGCAGTATTTT